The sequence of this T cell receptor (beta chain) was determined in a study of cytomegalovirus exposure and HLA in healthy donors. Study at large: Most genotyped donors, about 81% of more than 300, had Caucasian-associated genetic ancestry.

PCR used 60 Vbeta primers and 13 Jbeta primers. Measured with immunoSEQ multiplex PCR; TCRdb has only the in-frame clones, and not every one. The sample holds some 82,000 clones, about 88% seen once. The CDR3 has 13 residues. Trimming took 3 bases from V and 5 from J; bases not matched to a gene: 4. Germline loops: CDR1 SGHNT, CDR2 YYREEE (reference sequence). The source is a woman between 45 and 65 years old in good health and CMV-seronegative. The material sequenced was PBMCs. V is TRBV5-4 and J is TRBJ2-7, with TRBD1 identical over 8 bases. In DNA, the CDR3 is TGTGCCAGCAGCTGGACAGGGTCCCACGAGCAGTACTTC. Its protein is CASSWTGSHEQYF.